The present T cell receptor (beta chain) was sequenced within a study of blood T cell repertoires in COVID-19 (dated by TCRdb to the early 2020s). General notes on the study: Collaborator samples came from the United States, Italy and Spain and covered acute and convalescent phases of COVID-19. Deeply sampled blood TCRbeta repertoires from subjects exposed to, actively infected with, or recovered from COVID-19 were included in the dataset. Samples were obtained from the ongoing ImmuneRACE study (first 160 participants) and from roughly 1,300 subjects provided by 6 global collaborators. Where HLA class I and class II types were available, the types were taken from metadata supplied by the sample provider, not from assay-based typing. A freely available public database, intended as a resource for researchers studying the immune response to SARS-CoV-2, is where the repertoires were released. Nearly every sample came with metadata listing a de-identified subject ID, COVID-19 status, age in years and sex. The prospective study material was composed of cDNA or gDNA derived from T cells, B-cell-depleted T cells, or PBMCs.

V lost 0 bases and J lost 4 bases, and the count of bases not matched to a germline gene is 4. Including cysteine and phenylalanine, the CDR3 has 16 amino acids. CDR3 DNA is the only sequence kept; it has 48 bases, read in frame from the first base. The germline V gene (reference sequence) provides CDR1 LGHDT and CDR2 YNNKEL. In its sample, this clone was seen once. Its antigen target is currently unknown. No clone much larger than this one lies a single base away; base qualities are absent. The immunoSEQ Assay, a bias-controlled multiplex PCR, was used to amplify TCRbeta CDR3 regions from genomic DNA. The source study handled its data this way. Nucleated cell counts per sample were estimated from amplification of reference gene primers within the assay. Sequence reads were collapsed and filtered to measure the absolute abundance of every unique TCRbeta CDR3 rearrangement. For each sample, productive Simpson clonality was calculated as the square root of Simpson's diversity index across productive rearrangements. In its TCRdb copy, this immuneACCESS table keeps in-frame sequences only and misses some clones. Where compared with another copy, unresolved V genes explain less than half of these, and the others have no known cause. V and J calls and clone size are given by that table; D and trimming were obtained from the DNA. For this sample there are about 440,000 clones; around nine tenths appear just once. The ten largest clones capture just under 2% of the sample.

Enrolling through a virtual design, the prospective study's participants ranged in age from roughly 18 to 89 years and lived across 20 to 30 United States geographic areas. In the prospective study, participants were assigned to cohorts based on the clinical history participants reported in a screening survey and a study questionnaire. In the prospective study, mobile phlebotomists collected whole blood, serum and a nasopharyngeal or oropharyngeal swab from each participant. Prospective study participants could optionally give additional blood draws and questionnaires over an approximately two-month period. Prospective study blood samples were shipped either frozen or at room temperature before DNA extraction. Summary of the overall study and its limitations: Clinical and demographic metadata were provided uncurated, with the amount varying by source and participant.

The source of this sequence is a woman in her late teens or twenties with acute COVID-19. Sequencing was carried out using PBMCs or T cells enriched from blood (not recorded which). The V and J genes are TRBV3-1 (or the pseudogene TRBV3-2) and TRBJ2-1, with 9 middle bases fitting TRBD1. CDR3 protein: CASSQDRDRVYNEQFF. The DNA reads as follows: TGTGCCAGCAGCCAAGACCGGGACAGGGTATACAATGAGCAGTTCTTC.